The clone carrying this T cell receptor (beta chain) appeared many times. To make TCR beta libraries, researchers used iRepertoire HTBI primers and Arm-PCR of CDR3 regions. One entry per CDR3 protein results from TCRdb running MiXCR on the multiplex PCR reads. The data contain under 250,000 distinct CDR3 sequences, roughly a fifth of them seen just once; the ten biggest clones take up 12%. Time point specified: newly diagnosed GD, antithyroid drugs for less than 3 months. PBMC-extracted RNA yielded the TCR library. These data belong to a study of regulatory T cells in long-lasting Graves disease. Study-level background: Patients with new Graves' disease had used antithyroid drugs below 3 months.

The CDR3 is 14 residues long. In germline, CDR1 is LGHDT, CDR2 YNNKEL (reference sequence). Trimming took off 1 base at V and 7 bases at J, with 11 bases between the two ends. The same sample was also used in a study of T cells in Graves' hyperthyroidism and ophthalmopathy. From that paper: Blood held most thyroid clonotypes expanded above 0.001 frequency. Before onset, ophthalmopathy was predicted by the model a median approximately 6.6 months earlier.

This chain joins TRBV3-1 and TRBJ1-5; D is unclear. The source is a woman in her twenties or thirties with Graves disease. The sequencing used peripheral blood mononuclear cells (PBMCs), collected at new diagnosis, from a patient treated with antithyroid drugs. The CDR3 DNA reads as TGTGCCAGCAGCCAAGCTCAACCGGGGCAGCCCCAGCATTTT. This codes for CASSQAQPGQPQHF.